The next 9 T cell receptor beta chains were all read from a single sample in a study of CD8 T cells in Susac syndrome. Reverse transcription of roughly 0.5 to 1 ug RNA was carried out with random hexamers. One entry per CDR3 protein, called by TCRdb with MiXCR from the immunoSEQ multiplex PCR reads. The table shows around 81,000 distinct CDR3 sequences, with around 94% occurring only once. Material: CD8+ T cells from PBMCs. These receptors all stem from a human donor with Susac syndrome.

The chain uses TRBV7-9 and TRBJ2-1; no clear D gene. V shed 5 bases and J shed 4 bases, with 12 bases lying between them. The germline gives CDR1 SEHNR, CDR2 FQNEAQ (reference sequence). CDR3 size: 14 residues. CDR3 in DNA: TGTGCCAGCAGCCACACTCTAGTTTACAATGAGCAGTTCTTC. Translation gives CASSHTLVYNEQFF. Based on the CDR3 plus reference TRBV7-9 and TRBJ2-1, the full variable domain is DTGVSQNPRHKITKRGQNVTFRCDPISEHNRLYWYRQTLGQGPEFLTYFQNEAQLEKSRLLSDRFSAERPKGSFSTLEIQRTEQGDSAMYLCASSHTLVYNEQFFGPGTRLTVL.

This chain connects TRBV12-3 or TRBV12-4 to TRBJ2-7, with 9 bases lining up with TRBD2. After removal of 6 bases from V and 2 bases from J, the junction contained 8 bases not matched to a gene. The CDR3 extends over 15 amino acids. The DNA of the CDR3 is TGTGCCAGCAGCTCTGGTCTAGCGGGGCCCTACGAGCAGTACTTC. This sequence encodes CASSSGLAGPYEQYF.

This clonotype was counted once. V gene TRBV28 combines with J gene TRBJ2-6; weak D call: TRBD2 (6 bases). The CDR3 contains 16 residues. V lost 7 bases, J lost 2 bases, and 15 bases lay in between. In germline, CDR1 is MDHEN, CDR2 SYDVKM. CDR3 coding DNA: TGTGCCAGCAACCCTTTATGGGAGGCTGGGGCCAACGTCCTGACTTTC. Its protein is CASNPLWEAGANVLTF. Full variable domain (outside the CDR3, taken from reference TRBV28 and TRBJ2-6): DVKVTQSSRYLVKRTGEKVFLECVQDMDHENMFWYRQDPGLGLRLIYFSYDVKMKEKGDIPEGYSVSREKKERFSLILESASTNQTSMYLCASNPLWEAGANVLTFGAGSRLTVL.

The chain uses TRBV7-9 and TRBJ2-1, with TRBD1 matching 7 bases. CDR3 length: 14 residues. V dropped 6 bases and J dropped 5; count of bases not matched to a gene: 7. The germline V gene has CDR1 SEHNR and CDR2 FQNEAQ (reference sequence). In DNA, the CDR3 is TGTGCCAGCAGGTCGCAGGGGGACGACAATGAGCAGTTCTTC. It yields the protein CASRSQGDDNEQFF.

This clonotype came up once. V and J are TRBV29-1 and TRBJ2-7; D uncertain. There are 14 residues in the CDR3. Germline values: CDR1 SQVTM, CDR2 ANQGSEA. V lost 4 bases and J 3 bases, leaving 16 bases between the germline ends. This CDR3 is CSVVLSSNFYEQYF. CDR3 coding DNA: TGCAGCGTTGTACTCAGCTCCAATTTCTACGAGCAGTACTTC.

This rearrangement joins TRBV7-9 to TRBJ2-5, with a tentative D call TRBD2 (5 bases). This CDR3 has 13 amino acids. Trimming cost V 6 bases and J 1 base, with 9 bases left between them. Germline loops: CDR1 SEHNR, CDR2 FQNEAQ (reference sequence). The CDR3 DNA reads TGTGCCAGCAGTCCCCGGGGCCAAGAGACCCAGTACTTC. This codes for CASSPRGQETQYF. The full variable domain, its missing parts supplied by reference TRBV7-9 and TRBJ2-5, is DTGVSQNPRHKITKRGQNVTFRCDPISEHNRLYWYRQTLGQGPEFLTYFQNEAQLEKSRLLSDRFSAERPKGSFSTLEIQRTEQGDSAMYLCASSPRGQETQYFGPGTRLLVL.

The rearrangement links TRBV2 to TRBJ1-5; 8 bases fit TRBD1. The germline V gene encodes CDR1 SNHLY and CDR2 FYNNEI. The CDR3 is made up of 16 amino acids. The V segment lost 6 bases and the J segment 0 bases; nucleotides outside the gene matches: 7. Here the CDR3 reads CASSIYRGFSNQPQHF. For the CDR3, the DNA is TGTGCCAGCAGCATTTACAGGGGGTTTAGCAATCAGCCCCAGCATTTT.

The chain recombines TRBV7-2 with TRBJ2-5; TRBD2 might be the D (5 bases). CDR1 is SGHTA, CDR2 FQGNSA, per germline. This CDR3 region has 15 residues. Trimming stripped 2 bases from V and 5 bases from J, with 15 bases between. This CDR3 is CASSLTPGVGETQYF. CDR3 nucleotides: TGTGCCAGCAGCTTAACCCCCGGGGTCGGGGAGACCCAGTACTTC.

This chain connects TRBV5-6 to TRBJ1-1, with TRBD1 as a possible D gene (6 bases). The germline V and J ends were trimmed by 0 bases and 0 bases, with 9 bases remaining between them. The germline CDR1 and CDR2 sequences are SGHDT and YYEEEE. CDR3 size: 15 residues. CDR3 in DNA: TGTGCCAGCAGCTTGGGAGGGGGTATGAACACTGAAGCTTTCTTT. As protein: CASSLGGGMNTEAFF.